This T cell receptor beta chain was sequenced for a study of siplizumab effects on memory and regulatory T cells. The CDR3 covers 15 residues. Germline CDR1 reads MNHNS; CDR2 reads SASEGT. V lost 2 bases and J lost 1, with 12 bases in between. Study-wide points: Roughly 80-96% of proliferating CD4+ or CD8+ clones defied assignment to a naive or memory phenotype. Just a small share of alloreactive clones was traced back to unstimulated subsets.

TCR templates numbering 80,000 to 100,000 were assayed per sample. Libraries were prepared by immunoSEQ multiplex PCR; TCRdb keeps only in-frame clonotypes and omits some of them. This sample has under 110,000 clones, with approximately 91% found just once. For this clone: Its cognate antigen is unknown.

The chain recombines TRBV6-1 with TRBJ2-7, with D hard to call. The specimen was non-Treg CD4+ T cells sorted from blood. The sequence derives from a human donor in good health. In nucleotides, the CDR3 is TGTGCCAGCAGTGAAAGTGGCGGTATTTCCTACGAGCAGTACTTC. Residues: CASSESGGISYEQYF.